The 19 T cell receptor beta chains presented below share a single source sample, sequenced in a study of T cells in Graves' hyperthyroidism and ophthalmopathy. What was amplified from RNA transcripts were TCR beta CDR3 regions. During a first-round RT-PCR of the TCR CDR3, the HTBI primer set was used. TCRdb reprocessed the multiplex PCR reads with MiXCR, giving one entry per CDR3 protein. The repertoire consists of 490,000 or so distinct CDR3 sequences, with 15% to 20% occurring once and the leading ten covering about 31%. Material: blood. Source of these receptors: a woman aged 30 to 39 with Graves' ophthalmopathy.

Details on this clonotype: One base away lies a much larger clone, so this may be a sequencing read error. The chain has TRBV18 and TRBJ2-5; D unresolved. The CDR3 is 12 residues long. Per the germline V gene, CDR1 is KGHSH and CDR2 is LQKENI. CDR3 bases: TGTGCCAGCCCACCCCAACAAGAGACCCAGTACTTC. Protein product: CASPPQQETQYF.

This clonotype was counted many times. This rearrangement joins TRBV5-1 to TRBJ1-1; 8 bases map to TRBD1. The V gene's germline CDR1 is SGHRS and CDR2 YFSETQ. The trim removed 1 base at V and 1 base at J, leaving 9 bases unmatched. The CDR3 contains 17 residues. The CDR3 DNA reads as TGCGCCAGCAGCTTGTCCCTACCCGGGACAGGGAACACTGAAGCTTTCTTT. As protein: CASSLSLPGTGNTEAFF. Full variable domain (outside the CDR3, taken from reference TRBV5-1 and TRBJ1-1): KAGVTQTPRYLIKTRGQQVTLSCSPISGHRSVSWYQQTPGQGLQFLFEYFSETQRNKGNFPGRFSGRQFSNSRSEMNVSTLELGDSALYLCASSLSLPGTGNTEAFFGQGTRLTVV.

This clonotype has only a few counts. This chain links TRBV24-1 with TRBJ2-1; 12 nucleotides line up with TRBD1. J gave up 10 bases and V 3 bases, and 3 bases lay outside the gene matches. This CDR3 spans 14 amino acids. Germline V gene data show CDR1 as KGHDR and CDR2 as SFDVKD. The CDR3 DNA reads as TGTGCCACCAGTGATGCCGGGACAGGGGGCGAGCAGTTCTTC. Encoded protein: CATSDAGTGGEQFF.

This clonotype was observed at least ten times. At one of its ends the junction is not consistent with the germline gene, which may arise from a read error. The gene calls are TRBV12-3 or TRBV12-4 and TRBJ2-7; 9 nucleotides align to TRBD2. CDR3 length: 13 residues. CDR3 sequence reads: CASTLGTSSEQYF. In DNA, the CDR3 is TGTGCCAGCACTTTAGGGACTAGCTCCGAGCAGTACTTC.

This clonotype has just a few counts. The V and J genes are TRBV7-6 and TRBJ1-2; D perhaps matches TRBD1 (5 bases). CDR3 length: 15 amino acids. V was trimmed by 3 bases and J by 1 base, leaving 12 bases between them. Germline values: CDR1 SGHVS, CDR2 FNYEAQ. The CDR3 DNA reads TGTGCCAGCAGCTTGGAACGGGGCGGTAACTATGGCTACACCTTC. Translated, it gives CASSLERGGNYGYTF.

This clonotype was seen many times. CDR3 loop: CASSLVPSSYNEQFF. CDR3 DNA sequence: TGTGCCAGCAGTTTAGTTCCGAGCTCCTACAATGAGCAGTTCTTC. This chain joins TRBV12-3 or TRBV12-4 and TRBJ2-1; D not certain. Trimming removed 1 base at V and 0 bases at J, with 7 bases between. This CDR3 contains 15 residues.

This clonotype appeared many times. CDR3 sequence: CSARVGGGYEQYF. CDR3 nucleotides: TGCAGTGCTAGAGTAGGCGGGGGCTACGAGCAGTACTTC. The rearrangement joins TRBV20-1 to TRBJ2-7; 7 bases match TRBD2. The CDR3 contains 13 residues. Germline trimming cut 1 base from V and 3 bases from J; bases unmatched to any gene: 3. CDR1 DFQATT and CDR2 SNEGSKA come from the germline V gene (reference sequence).

The table lists this clonotype with many counts. The V call is TRBV6-2 or TRBV6-3, the J call TRBJ1-5; no clear D gene. CDR3 size: 15 residues. Germline CDR1 reads MNHEY; CDR2 reads SVGEGT. Trimming removed 0 bases from V and 0 bases from J, with 6 bases in between. This CDR3 reads CASSYSLGSNQPQHF. CDR3 bases: TGTGCCAGCAGTTACTCGTTGGGTAGCAATCAGCCCCAGCATTTT.

The chain carries TRBV10-3 and TRBJ2-7, with 8 bases that match TRBD1. Unmatched junction bases numbered 8, after V lost 8 bases and J lost 5 bases. The CDR3 has 13 amino acids. In germline, CDR1 is ENHRY, CDR2 SYGVKD. CDR3 sequence reads: CAIWAGQGHEQYF. CDR3 sequence (DNA): TGTGCCATCTGGGCCGGACAGGGACACGAGCAGTACTTC.

With regard to this clonotype: A much larger clone lies a single base off, so this may be a read error. J is TRBJ1-2 and V is TRBV7-2, with D perhaps TRBD1 (5 bases). From germline, CDR1 is SGHTA and CDR2 FQGNSA. Trimming took off 2 bases at V and 2 bases at J, with 12 bases between the two ends. The CDR3 totals 15 residues. The CDR3 sequence: CTSSLFGGANYGYTF. The CDR3 DNA sequence: TGTACCAGCAGCTTATTCGGTGGGGCAAACTATGGCTACACCTTC.

This chain joins TRBV25-1 and TRBJ2-7; 9 bases are shared with TRBD1. Unmatched junction bases numbered 9, after V lost 8 bases and J lost 4 bases. The germline V gene has CDR1 MGHDK and CDR2 SYGVNS. The CDR3 is 14 amino acids. CDR3 nucleotides: TGTGCCAGCGGAGGGACAGGGAATCGGTACGAGCAGTACTTC. This sequence encodes CASGGTGNRYEQYF.

This clonotype appeared many times. The chain employs TRBV28 and TRBJ2-1, with TRBD1 matching 7 bases. CDR1 and CDR2 from the germline V gene are MDHEN and SYDVKM. This CDR3 spans 18 amino acids. Losses at the gene ends were 6 bases for V and 8 bases for J; bases not matched to a gene: 22. CDR3 coding DNA: TGTGCCAGCAGAATACAGGGGAAGAGACGAAAAGAGGGCTATGAGCAGTTCTTC. Its protein product is CASRIQGKRRKEGYEQFF.

This clonotype was picked up many times. J is TRBJ2-5 and V is TRBV15; 9 nucleotides align to TRBD1. CDR1 and CDR2 (germline): LNHNV, YYDKDF (reference sequence). The CDR3 loop spans 15 amino acids. V shed 3 bases, J shed 9 bases, and the junction held 11 bases outside the gene matches. This CDR3 is CATSSLWDRAVAQYF. In DNA form, the CDR3 reads TGTGCCACCAGCAGCCTTTGGGACAGGGCTGTGGCCCAGTACTTC.

This clonotype was observed at least ten times. The chain recombines TRBV7-2 with TRBJ2-7; 8 nucleotides align to TRBD1. The CDR3 sequence is 14 residues long. J gave up 3 bases and V 4 bases, and 5 bases lay outside the gene matches. The V gene's germline CDR1 is SGHTA and CDR2 FQGNSA. The CDR3 here is CASSSRTGLYEQYF. Written as DNA, the CDR3 is TGTGCCAGCAGCTCCCGGACAGGGCTCTACGAGCAGTACTTC.

This clonotype was recorded many times. V is TRBV3-1 and J is TRBJ1-1, with a tentative D call TRBD1 (6 bases). V lost 0 bases to trimming and J lost 11 bases, with 13 bases between them. The CDR3 runs to 13 residues. Germline V lookup: CDR1 LGHDT, CDR2 YNNKEL (reference sequence). The CDR3 DNA reads as TGTGCCAGCAGCCAAGAAACCAGGGGTGGGGCTTTCTTT. This codes for CASSQETRGGAFF.

This clonotype came up many times. The chain links TRBV28 to TRBJ2-7; 8 bases line up with TRBD1. Germline V CDR1 and CDR2: MDHEN, SYDVKM. This CDR3 region has 13 residues. The ends lost 6 bases at V and 2 bases at J; junction bases unmatched: 3. The CDR3 loop is CASRQGQAYEQYF. The CDR3 bases are TGTGCCAGCAGGCAGGGACAGGCCTACGAGCAGTACTTC.

This clonotype showed up many times. This chain uses TRBV12-3 or TRBV12-4 with TRBJ1-6, with D perhaps matching TRBD1 (6 bases). This CDR3 has 13 residues. Trimming took off 4 bases at V and 7 bases at J, with 8 bases between the two ends. The DNA of the CDR3 is TGTGCCAGCAGTTGGACAGCCAATTCACCCCTCCACTTT. Protein product: CASSWTANSPLHF.

Only a few counts were recorded for this clonotype. The DNA for the CDR3 is TGTGCCAGCAGTTTATTCTCCTATGGCTACACCTTC. Translating it yields CASSLFSYGYTF. The rearrangement uses TRBV7-9 and TRBJ1-2; unclear D gene. Trimming pared 6 bases from V and 4 bases from J, leaving 9 bases between. This CDR3 spans 12 amino acids. Per the germline V gene, CDR1 is SEHNR and CDR2 is FQNEAQ (reference sequence).

This clonotype has a count of ten or more. The genes are TRBV12-3 or TRBV12-4 and TRBJ2-7, with TRBD2 matching 8 bases. CDR3 length equals 17 residues. Trimming at V came to 3 bases and at J to 7 bases, leaving 17 bases not matched to a gene. This CDR3 reads CASSFYAGGSGPREQYF. CDR3 sequence (DNA): TGTGCCAGCAGTTTTTACGCGGGAGGATCGGGTCCGCGGGAGCAGTACTTC.